The 24 T cell receptor beta chains listed next were all sequenced from one sample in a study of control samples from healthy donors and cancer patients (TCRdb year 2020). Library prep was done by the immunoSEQ multiplex PCR assay. TCRdb's version of the immuneACCESS table is confined to in-frame rearrangements and falls short of the full clone set. An unresolved V gene accounts for under half of the shortfall where checked; the remainder is of unknown origin. Here the sample has more than 95,000 clones; roughly 87% occur a single time. The top ten constitute around 2% of the sample. The sequenced sample was blood. The receptor source for this set is a young man in good health.

V and J are TRBV27 and TRBJ2-3; D is uncertain. The CDR3 has 14 residues. In germline, CDR1 is MNHEY, CDR2 SMNVEV (reference sequence). Trimming stripped 3 bases from V and 2 bases from J, with 9 bases between. The CDR3 sequence is CASSFGLFTDTQYF. In DNA, the CDR3 is TGTGCCAGCAGTTTCGGTTTATTCACAGATACGCAGTATTTT.

The V gene is TRBV9, the J gene TRBJ1-2; weak D call: TRBD1 (5 bases). CDR1 is SGDLS, CDR2 YYNGEE, per germline. The V end lost 6 bases, the J end lost 6 bases, and 12 bases lay between the germline ends. The CDR3 is made up of 12 amino acids. The CDR3 reads CASTGAGNGYTF. CDR3 DNA sequence: TGTGCCAGCACCGGGGCAGGGAATGGCTACACCTTC.

This clone was picked up one time. The chain employs TRBV12-3 or TRBV12-4 and TRBJ1-2; D is unresolved. V dropped 2 bases and J dropped 7 bases, with 11 bases sitting between them. The CDR3 extends over 13 amino acids. This CDR3 reads CASSLLRPAGYTF. CDR3 nucleotides: TGTGCCAGCAGTTTACTCCGGCCGGCTGGCTACACCTTC.

The chain links TRBV20-1 to TRBJ1-4; the D gene is possibly TRBD1 (5 bases). Germline assignment: CDR1 DFQATT and CDR2 SNEGSKA (reference sequence). CDR3 length equals 16 residues. V lost 3 bases to trimming and J lost 4 bases, with 18 bases between them. CDR3 loop: CSASTGGQGYNEKLFF. In DNA, the CDR3 is TGCAGTGCTAGTACGGGGGGTCAGGGATATAATGAAAAACTGTTTTTT.

The chain has TRBV6-5 and TRBJ1-2; D gene unclear. The CDR3 has 12 residues. The V and J ends lost 5 bases and 11 bases respectively, with 15 bases between them. Germline lookup yields CDR1 MNHEY and CDR2 SVGAGI. The CDR3 spells CASSPPGREYTF. As DNA, the CDR3 is TGTGCCAGCAGTCCTCCCGGGAGGGAATACACCTTC.

This chain joins TRBV5-1 and TRBJ2-7; TRBD1 matches 7 bases. CDR3 length: 13 residues. Germline CDR1 reads SGHRS; CDR2 reads YFSETQ. V gave up 7 bases and J gave up 4 bases; unmatched junction bases: 8. CDR3 sequence: CASGGQATYEQYF. The DNA for the CDR3 is TGCGCCAGCGGCGGACAGGCCACTTACGAGCAGTACTTC.

This chain connects TRBV5-6 to TRBJ2-7; D gene uncertain. Germline V gene sequence: CDR1 SGHDT, CDR2 YYEEEE. This CDR3 comprises 11 residues. The V end lost 3 bases, the J end lost 5 bases, and 6 bases lay between the germline ends. CDR3 in amino acids: CASSSLDEQYF. Here the CDR3 DNA reads TGTGCCAGCAGCTCCTTAGACGAGCAGTACTTC. Full variable domain (rest looked up from reference TRBV5-6 and TRBJ2-7): DAGVTQSPTHLIKTRGQQVTLRCSPKSGHDTVSWYQQALGQGPQFIFQYYEEEERQRGNFPDRFSGHQFPNYSSELNVNALLLGDSALYLCASSSLDEQYFGPGTRLTVT.

CDR3 sequence (DNA): TGTGCCAGCTCACGGGCGACAGGGGGGTATGGCTACACCTTC. Its protein product is CASSRATGGYGYTF. V usage is TRBV18 and J usage is TRBJ1-2, with 9 nucleotides matching TRBD1. The CDR3 is made up of 14 amino acids. Germline V CDR1 and CDR2: KGHSH, LQKENI. J was trimmed by 5 bases and V by 4 bases; bases with no gene match: 5.

The gene calls are TRBV7-9 and TRBJ2-3; 13 nucleotides match TRBD2. V lost 5 bases and J lost 1; bases outside the gene matches: 3. Germline CDR1 reads SEHNR; CDR2 reads FQNEAQ (reference sequence). This CDR3 region has 16 residues. The CDR3 DNA reads as TGTGCCAGCAGCCGTGGACTAGCGGGAGGCACAGATACGCAGTATTTT. Its translation: CASSRGLAGGTDTQYF. The whole variable domain, filled in from reference TRBV7-9 and TRBJ2-3, reads DTGVSQNPRHKITKRGQNVTFRCDPISEHNRLYWYRQTLGQGPEFLTYFQNEAQLEKSRLLSDRFSAERPKGSFSTLEIQRTEQGDSAMYLCASSRGLAGGTDTQYFGPGTRLTVL.

The rearrangement joins TRBV28 to TRBJ2-1, with TRBD2 identical over 7 bases. V was clipped by 7 bases and J by 6 bases; unmatched bases: 15. The CDR3 is 16 residues long. Germline CDR1 and CDR2: MDHEN and SYDVKM. DNA of the CDR3: TGTGCCAGCACCCCTGGGGGGGGAGGGCCAGCCAATGAGCAGTTCTTC. Protein product: CASTPGGGGPANEQFF. Filled out from reference TRBV28 and TRBJ2-1, the complete variable domain reads DVKVTQSSRYLVKRTGEKVFLECVQDMDHENMFWYRQDPGLGLRLIYFSYDVKMKEKGDIPEGYSVSREKKERFSLILESASTNQTSMYLCASTPGGGGPANEQFFGPGTRLTVL.

Of note for this clone: Distinct nucleotide sequences in the sample also encode this CDR3. The CDR3: CASGLNTEAFF. The CDR3 DNA reads TGTGCCAGCGGCCTCAACACTGAAGCTTTCTTT. V and J are TRBV12-3 or TRBV12-4 and TRBJ1-1, with unresolved D. The CDR3 sequence is 11 residues long. Trimming shortened V by 8 bases and J by 2 bases, and 6 bases separated the two germline ends.

This chain joins TRBV5-1 and TRBJ1-2; tentative D call: TRBD1 (5 bases). Between the trimmed V and J ends, which lost 2 bases and 8 bases, there was a span of 10 bases. The germline gives CDR1 SGHRS, CDR2 YFSETQ. The CDR3 covers 12 residues. The CDR3 bases are TGCGCCAGCAGCTTCTCAGGGTTAGGCTACACCTTC. Its protein is CASSFSGLGYTF.

A remark on this clone: A read error may produce the germline difference seen at one junction end. The chain couples TRBV7-7 to TRBJ2-2, with 10 bases matching TRBD2. The V gene's germline CDR1 is SSHAT and CDR2 FNYEAQ (reference sequence). There are 18 residues in the CDR3. In DNA, the CDR3 is TGTGCTAGCAGCCCAGAGGGATTAGCGGGAGGTTACACCGGGGAGCTGTTTTTT. Protein sequence: CASSPEGLAGGYTGELFF.

This chain's CDR3 is CASTPRGIQNTGELFF. CDR3 in DNA: TGTGCCAGCACCCCTCGCGGGATCCAGAACACCGGGGAGCTGTTTTTT. V gene TRBV5-6 combines with J gene TRBJ2-2, with a weak D call TRBD2 (6 bases). Germline V gives CDR1 SGHDT, CDR2 YYEEEE. Trimming stripped 6 bases from V and 1 base from J, with 16 bases between. This CDR3 spans 16 amino acids. Filled out from reference TRBV5-6 and TRBJ2-2, the complete variable domain reads DAGVTQSPTHLIKTRGQQVTLRCSPKSGHDTVSWYQQALGQGPQFIFQYYEEEERQRGNFPDRFSGHQFPNYSSELNVNALLLGDSALYLCASTPRGIQNTGELFFGEGSRLTVL.

The V call is TRBV18, the J call TRBJ2-2, with D unclear. Trimming removed 4 bases from V and 7 bases from J, with 16 bases in between. The CDR3 length is 15 residues. Germline CDR1 is KGHSH and CDR2 is LQKENI. The CDR3 DNA sequence: TGTGCCAGCTCACTGTACAGCGTACAACTCGGGGAGCTGTTTTTT. It codes for CASSLYSVQLGELFF.

This clone came up once. This rearrangement joins TRBV5-6 to TRBJ2-5; TRBD1 or TRBD2 may be the D gene (5 bases each). Trimming took off 1 base at V and 7 bases at J, with 17 bases between the two ends. CDR1 is SGHDT and CDR2 is YYEEEE in the germline V gene. The CDR3 spans 15 residues. The CDR3 DNA is TGTGCCAGCAGCTTGAAAGTCCGGGACGCAGCGACCCAGTACTTC. Protein product: CASSLKVRDAATQYF.

The gene calls are TRBV27 and TRBJ1-1; possible D gene TRBD1, 6 bases. Germline CDR1 and CDR2: MNHEY and SMNVEV (reference sequence). CDR3 length equals 13 residues. V shed 1 base and J shed 8 bases, with 11 bases lying between them. Here the CDR3 DNA reads TGTGCCAGCAGTTTATTGGTTAGGGGGGAAGCTTTCTTT. This sequence encodes CASSLLVRGEAFF.

This chain connects TRBV20-1 to TRBJ1-1; possible D gene TRBD1, 6 bases. Germline V gene data show CDR1 as DFQATT and CDR2 as SNEGSKA (reference sequence). The CDR3 is made up of 11 amino acids. Deletions cut 0 bases from V and 8 bases from J, with 7 bases between. The CDR3 DNA sequence: TGCAGTGCTAGAGATACAGGGGAAGCTTTCTTT. Translation gives CSARDTGEAFF.

The V call is TRBV19, the J call TRBJ1-2; D is possibly TRBD1 (6 bases). Germline V gene lookup returns CDR1 LNHDA and CDR2 SQIVND (reference sequence). V shed 7 bases and J shed 4 bases, with 19 bases lying between them. The CDR3 is 15 amino acids. CDR3 amino acids: CASNGGGETRYGYTF. In nucleotides, the CDR3 is TGTGCCAGTAACGGAGGGGGAGAAACGCGCTATGGCTACACCTTC.

This chain uses TRBV4-2 with TRBJ1-2; 8 bases are shared with TRBD1. After removal of 4 bases from V and 4 bases from J, the junction contained 5 bases not matched to a gene. The CDR3 length is 14 residues. Germline loops: CDR1 LGHNA, CDR2 YNFKEQ. This chain's CDR3 is CASSLVGTGYGYTF. The CDR3 nucleotides read TGTGCCAGCAGCCTCGTCGGGACAGGCTATGGCTACACCTTC.

J is TRBJ1-2 and V is TRBV28; D unresolved. The CDR3 spans 14 residues. Germline V gene lookup returns CDR1 MDHEN and CDR2 SYDVKM. Between the trimmed V and J ends, which lost 7 bases and 4 bases, there was a span of 16 bases. The CDR3 reads CASKREGFSYGYTF. The CDR3 DNA sequence: TGTGCCAGCAAACGAGAGGGTTTTTCCTATGGCTACACCTTC.

The chain links TRBV7-2 to TRBJ2-1; 10 bases agree with TRBD1. This CDR3 is 14 amino acids long. V was pared by 3 bases and J by 6 bases, with 2 bases of the junction left unmatched. Germline V lookup: CDR1 SGHTA, CDR2 FQGNSA. CDR3 sequence reads: CASSFRTGGNEQFF. The DNA of the CDR3 is TGTGCCAGCAGCTTCCGGACAGGGGGCAATGAGCAGTTCTTC.

The gene calls are TRBV19 and TRBJ2-7; 8 bases agree with TRBD1. CDR1 LNHDA and CDR2 SQIVND come from the germline V gene (reference sequence). The CDR3 has 15 residues. With 6 bases clipped from V and 5 bases from J, the junction kept 12 bases outside the gene matches. The CDR3 DNA is TGTGCCAGTAGGAAACGGACAGGGTTTATCAACGAGCAGTACTTC. Its protein product is CASRKRTGFINEQYF.

V gene TRBV9 combines with J gene TRBJ1-1, with D uncertain. Germline assignment: CDR1 SGDLS and CDR2 YYNGEE. Between the trimmed V and J ends, which lost 0 bases and 6 bases, there was a span of 6 bases. This CDR3 is built from 12 residues. CDR3 residues: CASSVGQSEAFF. For the CDR3, the DNA is TGTGCCAGCAGCGTAGGGCAGTCTGAAGCTTTCTTT.